Listed here are 20 T cell receptor beta chains from one sample, sequenced in a study of cytomegalovirus exposure and HLA in healthy donors. In the PCR, 60 Vbeta and 13 Jbeta primers were used. Clones were sequenced by immunoSEQ multiplex PCR, and TCRdb holds only the in-frame ones, with some missing. The sample holds 150,000 or so clones, more than 75% seen once. The sequenced sample consisted of PBMCs. The receptors stem from a man aged 25 to 45 in good health and CMV-seropositive.

The chain has TRBV5-4 and TRBJ2-2; TRBD2 matches 9 bases. This CDR3 has 16 residues. V lost 5 bases and J lost 4; bases outside the gene matches: 9. CDR1 and CDR2 from the germline V gene are SGHNT and YYREEE (reference sequence). The CDR3 DNA reads TGTGCCAGCAGACTGGAGCGGGGGGCCAGCACCGGGGAGCTGTTTTTT. This codes for CASRLERGASTGELFF.

The chain uses TRBV7-6 and TRBJ2-7, with TRBD2 identical over 15 bases. The CDR3 covers 19 residues. Germline values: CDR1 SGHVS, CDR2 FNYEAQ. Trimming cost V 0 bases and J 0 bases; bases outside gene matches: 6. The CDR3 nucleotides read TGTGCCAGCAGCTTAGCTGGGGGGACTAGCGGGGGGCGCTCCTACGAGCAGTACTTC. It specifies CASSLAGGTSGGRSYEQYF. The whole variable domain, filled in from reference TRBV7-6 and TRBJ2-7, reads GAGVSQSPRYKVTKRGQDVALRCDPISGHVSLYWYRQALGQGPEFLTYFNYEAQQDKSGLPNDRFSAERPEGSISTLTIQRTEQRDSAMYRCASSLAGGTSGGRSYEQYFGPGTRLTVT.

The rearrangement joins TRBV10-3 to TRBJ1-5, with D possibly being TRBD1 (6 bases). The V end was cut by 5 bases, the J end by 4 bases, with 9 bases between. The CDR3 has 13 residues. Germline V gives CDR1 ENHRY, CDR2 SYGVKD. CDR3 bases: TGTGCCATCAGTACAGGGCTTAATCAGCCCCAGCATTTT. This encodes CAISTGLNQPQHF.

The genes are TRBV12-5 and TRBJ1-1; D may be TRBD1 (6 bases). Trimming left V 1 base short and J 6 bases short, with 12 bases between. The CDR3 sequence is 14 residues long. CDR1 is LGHNT, CDR2 FRNRAP, per germline. Here the CDR3 reads CASGLGRGDAEAFF. CDR3 DNA sequence: TGTGCTAGTGGTTTGGGCAGGGGCGACGCTGAAGCTTTCTTT.

The V gene is TRBV28, the J gene TRBJ2-7; D perhaps matches TRBD1 (7 bases). The CDR3 runs to 15 residues. Trimming removed 5 bases at V and 2 bases at J, with 16 bases between. Germline V lookup: CDR1 MDHEN, CDR2 SYDVKM. CDR3 residues: CASSPAGQGAYEQYF. CDR3 bases: TGTGCCAGCAGTCCGGCGGGGCAGGGGGCCTACGAGCAGTACTTC. Drawing the rest from reference TRBV28 and TRBJ2-7, the complete variable domain is DVKVTQSSRYLVKRTGEKVFLECVQDMDHENMFWYRQDPGLGLRLIYFSYDVKMKEKGDIPEGYSVSREKKERFSLILESASTNQTSMYLCASSPAGQGAYEQYFGPGTRLTVT.

This chain links TRBV4-3 with TRBJ2-2; D is perhaps TRBD2 (5 bases). This CDR3 spans 15 amino acids. The germline V gene encodes CDR1 LGHNA and CDR2 YSLEER. Trimming shortened V by 0 bases and J by 4 bases, and 9 bases separated the two germline ends. CDR3 nucleotides: TGCGCCAGCAGCCAAGATCGAGGGTCCACCGGGGAGCTGTTTTTT. Residues: CASSQDRGSTGELFF.

V and J are TRBV6-5 and TRBJ2-2; D not resolved. The CDR3 length is 14 residues. Germline values: CDR1 MNHEY, CDR2 SVGAGI. The germline V and J ends were trimmed by 0 bases and 5 bases, with 7 bases remaining between them. The CDR3 sequence: CASSYSIVTGELFF. The CDR3 DNA is TGTGCCAGCAGTTACTCGATAGTTACCGGGGAGCTGTTTTTT.

This rearrangement joins TRBV15 to TRBJ1-2, with D hard to call. V gave up 5 bases and J gave up 5 bases, with 15 bases separating them. Germline CDR1 LNHNV, CDR2 YYDKDF (reference sequence). This CDR3 comprises 14 residues. Written as DNA, the CDR3 is TGTGCCACCAGCGCCCCGCCGGGGAGTTATGGCTACACCTTC. This sequence encodes CATSAPPGSYGYTF. Variable domain in full (rest from reference TRBV15 and TRBJ1-2): DAMVIQNPRYQVTQFGKPVTLSCSQTLNHNVMYWYQQKSSQAPKLLFHYYDKDFNNEADTPDNFQSRRPNTSFCFLDIRSPGLGDTAMYLCATSAPPGSYGYTFGSGTRLTVV.

The CDR3 is CASSFTGQGATEAFF. The DNA of the CDR3 is TGCGCCAGCAGCTTTACGGGACAGGGGGCCACTGAAGCTTTCTTT. The chain is built from TRBV5-1 and TRBJ1-1; 12 bases fit TRBD1. Germline CDR1 reads SGHRS; CDR2 reads YFSETQ. The CDR3 is 15 residues long. V shed 2 bases and J 4 bases; nucleotides not matched to a gene: 3.

V and J are TRBV5-1 and TRBJ2-7, with TRBD2 matching 7 bases. V shed 4 bases and J 2 bases; nucleotides not matched to a gene: 3. The CDR3 totals 13 residues. CDR1 and CDR2 (germline): SGHRS, YFSETQ. CDR3 amino acids: CASSGTIPYEQYF. The CDR3, as DNA: TGCGCCAGCAGCGGGACTATACCCTACGAGCAGTACTTC.

The chain employs TRBV19 and TRBJ2-1, with TRBD2 identical over 8 bases. J was trimmed by 6 bases and V by 3 bases; bases with no gene match: 4. Germline V lookup: CDR1 LNHDA, CDR2 SQIVND (reference sequence). This CDR3 comprises 14 residues. The CDR3 bases are TGTGCCAGTAGTATTGTAGCGGGGAGCAATGAGCAGTTCTTC. It codes for CASSIVAGSNEQFF.

With respect to this clone: The junction does not match germline at one end; this may be a read error. The genes are TRBV15 and TRBJ1-1; D is undetermined. The CDR3 loop spans 14 amino acids. Germline CDR1 reads LNHNV; CDR2 reads YYDKDF (reference sequence). The CDR3 spells CATSGEEEFSRAFF. In DNA, the CDR3 is TGTGCCACCAGCGGAGAGGAGGAATTCTCTAGGGCTTTCTTT. Combining the CDR3 with reference TRBV15 and TRBJ1-1 gives the whole variable domain DAMVIQNPRYQVTQFGKPVTLSCSQTLNHNVMYWYQQKSSQAPKLLFHYYDKDFNNEADTPDNFQSRRPNTSFCFLDIRSPGLGDTAMYLCATSGEEEFSRAFFGQGTRLTVV.

The V and J genes are TRBV13 and TRBJ2-2, with TRBD2 matching 10 bases. This CDR3 comprises 18 residues. V trimming: 4 bases; J trimming: 6 bases; junction bases outside the gene matches: 14. Germline V gene data show CDR1 as PRHDT and CDR2 as FYEKMQ (reference sequence). CDR3 sequence: CASSSEEAAGGKAGELFF. The CDR3, as DNA: TGTGCCAGCAGCTCCGAAGAGGCAGCGGGAGGGAAAGCCGGGGAGCTGTTTTTT.

This clone appeared a single time. This sequence joins TRBV2 and TRBJ2-3, with TRBD1 matching over 7 bases. Per the germline V gene, CDR1 is SNHLY and CDR2 is FYNNEI. The CDR3 loop spans 13 amino acids. V gave up 7 bases and J gave up 4 bases; unmatched junction bases: 5. CDR3 amino acids: CASIQGVADTQYF. DNA for the CDR3: TGTGCCAGCATCCAGGGGGTGGCAGATACGCAGTATTTT.

The chain is built from TRBV23-1 and TRBJ1-2; D remains unclear. TRBV23-1 is placed among ORFs of uncertain function. CDR3 length: 11 residues. Trimming removed 2 bases from V and 8 bases from J, with 6 bases in between. CDR3 amino acids: CASSQGRGYTF. DNA of the CDR3: TGCGCCAGCAGTCAAGGGCGAGGCTACACCTTC.

The J gene is TRBJ2-5, the V gene TRBV19; 9 nucleotides agree with TRBD2. CDR3 length: 14 amino acids. CDR1 is LNHDA and CDR2 is SQIVND in the germline V gene (reference sequence). After removal of 4 bases from V and 5 bases from J, the junction contained 5 bases not matched to a gene. CDR3 amino acids: CASSTAGGQETQYF. The CDR3 DNA follows: TGTGCCAGTAGTACAGCGGGAGGACAGGAGACCCAGTACTTC.

This chain connects TRBV28 to TRBJ2-1, with 8 bases identical to TRBD2. The CDR3 totals 16 residues. Germline loops: CDR1 MDHEN, CDR2 SYDVKM. V lost 3 bases and J lost 5; bases outside the gene matches: 9. The CDR3 region has the DNA TGTGCCAGCAGTTTGGGGGTGGGACTAGTCGACAATGAGCAGTTCTTC. Protein product: CASSLGVGLVDNEQFF.

V and J are TRBV4-1 and TRBJ2-1; tentative D call: TRBD1 (6 bases). Germline V CDR1 and CDR2: MGHRA, YSYEKL. The CDR3 is 15 amino acids. Trimming stripped 0 bases from V and 5 bases from J, with 11 bases between. This CDR3 reads CASSQDRGPNNEQFF. As DNA, the CDR3 is TGCGCCAGCAGCCAAGACAGGGGCCCCAACAATGAGCAGTTCTTC.

This chain links TRBV10-3 with TRBJ2-3, with D tentatively TRBD2 (5 bases). Per germline, CDR1 ENHRY and CDR2 SYGVKD. The CDR3 is 14 amino acids. V shed 7 bases and J shed 6 bases, with 17 bases lying between them. The chain's CDR3 is CAITRSLEMDTQYF. In nucleotides, the CDR3 is TGTGCCATCACTCGTTCACTAGAGATGGATACGCAGTATTTT.

The J gene is TRBJ1-2, the V gene TRBV28; 8 nucleotides agree with TRBD1. This CDR3 is 16 amino acids long. V shed 5 bases and J 12 bases; nucleotides not matched to a gene: 20. The germline V gene has CDR1 MDHEN and CDR2 SYDVKM. The CDR3 protein is CASSLTPGTGDPEDTF. The DNA for the CDR3 is TGTGCCAGCAGTCTTACCCCTGGGACAGGCGACCCTGAAGACACCTTC.